This entry concerns a single TCR beta chain. Antigen specificity is unknown. These data originate in a study of cytomegalovirus exposure and HLA in healthy donors. Broader study findings: Most CMV-associated TCR beta chains appeared HLA-restricted in a later analysis.

The PCR made use of 60 Vbeta and 13 Jbeta primers. Clones were read by immunoSEQ multiplex PCR, and TCRdb kept only the in-frame ones, dropping some. The profile covers roughly 290,000 clones, with around 90% appearing a single time and around 2.1% taken by the ten largest. V was trimmed by 4 bases and J by 1 base, leaving 19 bases between them. Germline V gives CDR1 MGHRA, CDR2 YSYEKL. The CDR3 is made up of 17 amino acids. The chain joins TRBV4-1 to TRBJ2-5, with D perhaps TRBD2 (5 bases). Specimen: PBMCs. This receptor was taken from a woman aged 18-29 years in good health and CMV-seronegative. CDR3 DNA sequence: TGCGCCAGCAGCCCCGCTCCCTCGGGAACTATCCAAGAGACCCAGTACTTC. Its translation is CASSPAPSGTIQETQYF.